A selection of T cell receptor beta chains follows, all from one sample in a study of blood T cell repertoires in COVID-19. TCRdb's copy holds only in-frame clones and misses some; the assay was immunoSEQ multiplex PCR. The table records approximately 350,000 clones, 89% of them present only once. The sample was peripheral blood. Receptor source: a man aged 35 to 55 with acute or convalescent COVID-19. CDR3s include the opening cysteine and the closing phenylalanine or tryptophan. D genes are given only for firm matches. Size is omitted from some rows. Given values are once, few, many or a class for expanded clones.

V gene: TRBV5-4
D gene: -
J gene: TRBJ2-7
clone size: -
CDR3 protein: CASSAGPVGYEQYF
CDR3 DNA: TGTGCCAGCAGCGCGGGACCTGTAGGCTACGAGCAGTACTTC

V gene: TRBV10-3
D gene: TRBD1
J gene: TRBJ2-2
clone size: once
CDR3 protein: CAISDLGGIGGELFF
CDR3 DNA: TGTGCCATCAGTGATTTAGGGGGCATCGGCGGGGAGCTGTTTTTT

V gene: TRBV4-1
D gene: TRBD1
J gene: TRBJ1-1
clone size: -
CDR3 protein: CASSQVNRGGTEAFF
CDR3 DNA: TGCGCCAGCAGCCAAGTAAACAGGGGGGGGACTGAAGCTTTCTTT

V gene: TRBV29-1
D gene: -
J gene: TRBJ2-1
clone size: -
CDR3 protein: CSVEVQNNEQFF
CDR3 DNA: TGCAGCGTTGAAGTACAGAACAATGAGCAGTTCTTC

V gene: TRBV5-6
D gene: -
J gene: TRBJ2-7
clone size: -
CDR3 protein: CASSPESGEQYF
CDR3 DNA: TGTGCCAGCAGCCCCGAGAGCGGCGAGCAGTACTTC

V gene: TRBV27
D gene: TRBD2
J gene: TRBJ2-2
clone size: once
CDR3 protein: CASSRKLARNTGELFF
CDR3 DNA: TGTGCCAGCAGCCGCAAACTAGCGAGAAACACCGGGGAGCTGTTTTTT

V gene: TRBV6-5
D gene: TRBD1
J gene: TRBJ1-1
clone size: -
CDR3 protein: CASSYWDRVGTEAFF
CDR3 DNA: TGTGCCAGCAGTTACTGGGACAGGGTCGGCACTGAAGCTTTCTTT

V gene: TRBV19
D gene: -
J gene: TRBJ1-1
clone size: -
CDR3 protein: CAYVAGTEAFF
CDR3 DNA: TGTGCCTACGTAGCGGGCACTGAAGCTTTCTTT

V gene: TRBV13
D gene: TRBD1
J gene: TRBJ2-6
clone size: many
CDR3 protein: CASSWTGFGANVLTF
CDR3 DNA: TGTGCCAGCAGCTGGACAGGGTTTGGGGCCAACGTCCTGACTTTC

V gene: TRBV5-8
D gene: -
J gene: TRBJ2-4
clone size: -
CDR3 protein: CASILGGRGKNIQYF
CDR3 DNA: TGTGCCAGCATCCTTGGGGGCCGCGGGAAAAACATTCAGTACTTC

V gene: TRBV19
D gene: -
J gene: TRBJ1-2
clone size: once
CDR3 protein: CASSIPAEVYGGYTF
CDR3 DNA: TGTGCCAGTAGTATTCCCGCCGAGGTCTACGGCGGCTACACCTTC

V gene: TRBV7-2
D gene: -
J gene: TRBJ2-7
clone size: few
CDR3 protein: CASSLTDTSYEQYF
CDR3 DNA: TGTGCCAGCAGCTTGACAGATACCTCCTACGAGCAGTACTTC

V gene: TRBV5-1
D gene: -
J gene: TRBJ2-1
clone size: once
CDR3 protein: CASSLVASSYNEQFF
CDR3 DNA: TGCGCCAGCAGCTTGGTAGCCTCCTCCTACAATGAGCAGTTCTTC

V gene: TRBV2
D gene: -
J gene: TRBJ2-1
clone size: -
CDR3 protein: CASSGKRETGRNEQFF
CDR3 DNA: TGTGCCAGCAGTGGAAAAAGGGAGACGGGGAGGAATGAGCAGTTCTTC

V gene: TRBV9
D gene: -
J gene: TRBJ2-7
clone size: once
CDR3 protein: CASSPAGSSYEQYF
CDR3 DNA: TGTGCCAGCAGCCCCGCCGGGAGCTCCTACGAGCAGTACTTC

V gene: TRBV7-2
D gene: TRBD2
J gene: TRBJ2-3
clone size: -
CDR3 protein: CASSLVPSGVTDTQYF
CDR3 DNA: TGTGCCAGCAGCTTAGTACCCAGCGGGGTCACAGATACGCAGTATTTT

V gene: TRBV29-1
D gene: -
J gene: TRBJ2-1
clone size: -
CDR3 protein: CSVERSNEFF
CDR3 DNA: TGCAGCGTTGAGAGATCGAACGAGTTCTTC

V gene: TRBV6-5
D gene: -
J gene: TRBJ2-7
clone size: -
CDR3 protein: CASRSGLPYEQYF
CDR3 DNA: TGTGCCAGCAGATCGGGACTCCCCTACGAGCAGTACTTC

V gene: TRBV4-3
D gene: -
J gene: TRBJ2-1
clone size: -
CDR3 protein: CASSQDSGGWNEQFF
CDR3 DNA: TGCGCCAGCAGCCAAGATTCCGGGGGTTGGAATGAGCAGTTCTTC

V gene: TRBV6-5
D gene: -
J gene: TRBJ1-1
clone size: -
CDR3 protein: CATLTGVNTEAFF
CDR3 DNA: TGTGCCACTCTGACGGGGGTGAACACTGAAGCTTTCTTT

V gene: TRBV3-1/TRBV3-2
D gene: -
J gene: TRBJ2-2
clone size: -
CDR3 protein: CASSQDIEGRNTGELFF
CDR3 DNA: TGTGCCAGCAGCCAAGATATCGAGGGTAGAAACACCGGGGAGCTGTTTTTT

V gene: TRBV4-2
D gene: -
J gene: TRBJ2-1
clone size: once
CDR3 protein: CASSPLGGQPNNEQFF
CDR3 DNA: TGTGCCAGCAGCCCTCTCGGGGGGCAGCCGAACAATGAGCAGTTCTTC

V gene: TRBV3-1/TRBV3-2
D gene: -
J gene: TRBJ1-5
clone size: few
CDR3 protein: CASSQNSGQNQPQHF
CDR3 DNA: TGTGCCAGCAGCCAAAATTCGGGACAAAATCAGCCCCAGCATTTT

V gene: TRBV11-3
D gene: -
J gene: TRBJ1-6
clone size: -
CDR3 protein: CASSTIQGSHREQSPLHF
CDR3 DNA: TGTGCCAGCAGCACGATCCAAGGGAGTCACAGGGAACAATCACCCCTCCACTTT

V gene: TRBV4-2
D gene: -
J gene: TRBJ2-2
clone size: -
CDR3 protein: CASRLEFTNTGELFF
CDR3 DNA: TGTGCCAGCAGGTTGGAGTTCACGAACACCGGGGAGCTGTTTTTT

V gene: TRBV5-1
D gene: -
J gene: TRBJ2-3
clone size: -
CDR3 protein: CASSTTAGGDTQYF
CDR3 DNA: TGCGCCAGCAGCACCACCGCAGGGGGGGATACGCAGTATTTT

V gene: TRBV6-2/TRBV6-3
D gene: TRBD1
J gene: TRBJ1-2
clone size: -
CDR3 protein: CASSYSGDRVNYGYTF
CDR3 DNA: TGTGCCAGCAGTTACTCGGGGGACAGGGTTAACTATGGCTACACCTTC

V gene: TRBV5-4
D gene: TRBD2
J gene: TRBJ2-1
clone size: -
CDR3 protein: CASSLEGLGGWTSAGNEQFF
CDR3 DNA: TGTGCCAGCAGCTTGGAAGGCTTGGGGGGGTGGACTAGCGCTGGCAATGAGCAGTTCTTC

V gene: TRBV15
D gene: TRBD2
J gene: TRBJ2-5
clone size: -
CDR3 protein: CATSGGLAWEETQYF
CDR3 DNA: TGTGCCACCAGCGGGGGACTAGCCTGGGAAGAGACCCAGTACTTC

V gene: TRBV11-2
D gene: TRBD1
J gene: TRBJ1-2
clone size: -
CDR3 protein: CASSFSGTGYSTRF
CDR3 DNA: TGTGCCAGCAGCTTCTCCGGGACAGGGTATTCGACCCGATTC

V gene: TRBV27
D gene: -
J gene: TRBJ2-2
clone size: once
CDR3 protein: CASSLLRRGELFF
CDR3 DNA: TGTGCCAGCAGTTTGCTCCGCCGCGGAGAGCTGTTTTTT

V gene: TRBV5-4
D gene: TRBD1
J gene: TRBJ1-2
clone size: -
CDR3 protein: CASSWTGGDYTF
CDR3 DNA: TGTGCCAGCAGCTGGACAGGGGGCGACTACACCTTC

V gene: TRBV28
D gene: TRBD1
J gene: TRBJ2-3
clone size: -
CDR3 protein: CASSPGQGTDTQYF
CDR3 DNA: TGTGCCAGCAGTCCTGGACAGGGTACAGATACGCAGTATTTT

V gene: TRBV3-1/TRBV3-2
D gene: -
J gene: TRBJ1-2
clone size: -
CDR3 protein: CASSGTTDRNYGYTF
CDR3 DNA: TGTGCCAGCAGCGGCACCACGGACAGAAACTATGGCTACACCTTC

V gene: TRBV11-2
D gene: TRBD2
J gene: TRBJ2-7
clone size: once
CDR3 protein: CASSLDWGLAGGGSYEQYF
CDR3 DNA: TGTGCCAGCAGCTTAGATTGGGGTCTGGCGGGGGGAGGCTCCTACGAGCAGTACTTC

V gene: TRBV19
D gene: -
J gene: TRBJ2-2
clone size: -
CDR3 protein: CASSNPFGGKSGGELFF
CDR3 DNA: TGTGCCAGTAGCAACCCTTTCGGGGGTAAATCAGGCGGGGAGCTGTTTTTT

V gene: TRBV5-4
D gene: -
J gene: TRBJ1-2
clone size: -
CDR3 protein: CASSLGQSYLPNYGYTF
CDR3 DNA: TGTGCCAGCAGCTTAGGACAGTCCTATCTCCCTAACTATGGCTACACCTTC

V gene: TRBV5-1
D gene: -
J gene: TRBJ2-7
clone size: -
CDR3 protein: CASSLDWGPYEQYF
CDR3 DNA: TGCGCCAGCAGCTTGGATTGGGGCCCCTACGAGCAGTACTTC

V gene: TRBV2
D gene: TRBD1
J gene: TRBJ1-5
clone size: -
CDR3 protein: CASSPGQSSNQPQHF
CDR3 DNA: TGTGCCAGCAGTCCGGGACAGTCTAGCAATCAGCCCCAGCATTTT

V gene: TRBV10-3
D gene: TRBD1
J gene: TRBJ1-5
clone size: -
CDR3 protein: CAISESMYRGLREPQHF
CDR3 DNA: TGTGCCATCAGTGAGTCGATGTACAGGGGGCTTAGGGAGCCCCAGCATTTT

V gene: TRBV19
D gene: -
J gene: TRBJ1-1
clone size: -
CDR3 protein: CATAGPMAGVFWTEAFF
CDR3 DNA: TGTGCCACCGCGGGTCCCATGGCAGGGGTTTTTTGGACTGAAGCTTTCTTT

V gene: TRBV5-6
D gene: -
J gene: TRBJ2-3
clone size: -
CDR3 protein: CASSIQNTQYF
CDR3 DNA: TGTGCCAGCAGCATACAGAATACGCAGTATTTT

V gene: TRBV10-3
D gene: TRBD2
J gene: TRBJ2-1
clone size: -
CDR3 protein: CAIRSFSGRASKDEQFF
CDR3 DNA: TGTGCCATCAGGTCGTTTAGCGGGAGGGCCTCTAAAGATGAGCAGTTCTTC

V gene: TRBV5-5
D gene: -
J gene: TRBJ1-1
clone size: -
CDR3 protein: CASSLAGESFEPNTEAFF
CDR3 DNA: TGTGCCAGCAGCTTGGCGGGGGAATCGTTCGAGCCGAACACTGAAGCTTTCTTT

V gene: TRBV5-1
D gene: TRBD1
J gene: TRBJ2-7
clone size: -
CDR3 protein: CASSEGGQGSYEQYF
CDR3 DNA: TGCGCCAGCAGCGAAGGCGGACAGGGCTCCTACGAGCAGTACTTC

V gene: TRBV30
D gene: -
J gene: TRBJ1-1
clone size: -
CDR3 protein: CAWKPRGNTEAFF
CDR3 DNA: TGTGCCTGGAAGCCCAGGGGAAACACTGAAGCTTTCTTT

V gene: TRBV20-1
D gene: TRBD1
J gene: TRBJ1-1
clone size: -
CDR3 protein: CSASSTGGTEAFF
CDR3 DNA: TGCAGTGCAAGTTCTACAGGGGGCACTGAAGCTTTCTTT

V gene: TRBV6-6
D gene: -
J gene: TRBJ1-2
clone size: -
CDR3 protein: CASSYFGVDGYTF
CDR3 DNA: TGTGCCAGCAGTTACTTCGGGGTCGATGGCTACACCTTC

V gene: TRBV2
D gene: TRBD2
J gene: TRBJ2-7
clone size: -
CDR3 protein: CASSPGLAAAYEQYF
CDR3 DNA: TGTGCCAGCAGCCCGGGACTAGCGGCTGCCTACGAGCAGTACTTC

V gene: TRBV28
D gene: -
J gene: TRBJ2-5
clone size: -
CDR3 protein: CASGGGGNIRETQYF
CDR3 DNA: TGTGCCAGCGGGGGAGGGGGGAATATTAGGGAGACCCAGTACTTC

V gene: TRBV5-1
D gene: TRBD1
J gene: TRBJ1-3
clone size: few
CDR3 protein: CASSTQGLRGNTIYF
CDR3 DNA: TGCGCCAGCAGCACACAGGGGTTGCGAGGAAACACCATATATTTT

V gene: TRBV20-1
D gene: TRBD1
J gene: TRBJ1-2
clone size: -
CDR3 protein: CSASRQGYGYTF
CDR3 DNA: TGCAGTGCTAGTCGACAGGGGTATGGCTACACCTTC

V gene: TRBV19
D gene: -
J gene: TRBJ1-5
clone size: -
CDR3 protein: CASYGGAGNQPQHF
CDR3 DNA: TGTGCCAGTTACGGGGGGGCCGGCAATCAGCCCCAGCATTTT

V gene: TRBV7-3
D gene: TRBD1
J gene: TRBJ1-2
clone size: few
CDR3 protein: CASSLTGGYGYTF
CDR3 DNA: TGTGCCAGCAGCTTGACAGGGGGCTATGGCTACACCTTC

V gene: TRBV4-3
D gene: TRBD1
J gene: TRBJ2-7
clone size: -
CDR3 protein: CASSPGTGGTYEQYF
CDR3 DNA: TGCGCCAGCAGCCCCGGGACAGGGGGGACCTACGAGCAGTACTTC